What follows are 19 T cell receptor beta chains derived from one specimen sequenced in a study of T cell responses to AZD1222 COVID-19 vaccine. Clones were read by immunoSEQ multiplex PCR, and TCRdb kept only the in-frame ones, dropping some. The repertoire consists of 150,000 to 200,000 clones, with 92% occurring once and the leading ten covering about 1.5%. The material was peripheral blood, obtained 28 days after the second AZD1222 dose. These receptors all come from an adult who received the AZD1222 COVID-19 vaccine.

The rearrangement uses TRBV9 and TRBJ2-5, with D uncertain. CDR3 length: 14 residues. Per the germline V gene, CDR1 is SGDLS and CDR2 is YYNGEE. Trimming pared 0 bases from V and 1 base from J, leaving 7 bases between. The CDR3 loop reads CASSVGRLQETQYF. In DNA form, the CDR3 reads TGTGCCAGCAGCGTAGGTCGCCTCCAAGAGACCCAGTACTTC.

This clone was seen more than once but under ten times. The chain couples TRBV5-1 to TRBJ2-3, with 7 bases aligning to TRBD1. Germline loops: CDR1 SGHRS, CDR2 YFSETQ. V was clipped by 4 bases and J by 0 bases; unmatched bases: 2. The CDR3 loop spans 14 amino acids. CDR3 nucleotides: TGCGCCAGCAGCACGGGACAGAGCACAGATACGCAGTATTTT. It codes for CASSTGQSTDTQYF. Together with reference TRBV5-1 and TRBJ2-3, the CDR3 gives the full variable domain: KAGVTQTPRYLIKTRGQQVTLSCSPISGHRSVSWYQQTPGQGLQFLFEYFSETQRNKGNFPGRFSGRQFSNSRSEMNVSTLELGDSALYLCASSTGQSTDTQYFGPGTRLTVL.

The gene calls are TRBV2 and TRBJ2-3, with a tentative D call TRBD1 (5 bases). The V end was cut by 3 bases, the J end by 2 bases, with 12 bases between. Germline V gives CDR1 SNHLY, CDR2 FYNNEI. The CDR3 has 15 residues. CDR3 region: CASSDKGLNTDTQYF. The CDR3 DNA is TGTGCCAGCAGTGACAAGGGGCTGAACACAGATACGCAGTATTTT.

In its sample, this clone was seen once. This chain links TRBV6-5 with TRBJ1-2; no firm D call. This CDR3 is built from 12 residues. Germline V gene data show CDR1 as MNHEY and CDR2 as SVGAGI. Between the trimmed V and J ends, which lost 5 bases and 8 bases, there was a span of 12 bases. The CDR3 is CASSQLVEGYTF. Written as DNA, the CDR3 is TGTGCCAGCAGTCAACTCGTAGAGGGCTACACCTTC.

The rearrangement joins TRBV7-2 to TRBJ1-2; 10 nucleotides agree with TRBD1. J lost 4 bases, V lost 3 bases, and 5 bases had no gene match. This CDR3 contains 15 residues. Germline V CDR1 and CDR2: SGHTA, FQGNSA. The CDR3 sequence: CASSFSGQGSYGYTF. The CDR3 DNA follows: TGTGCCAGCAGCTTTTCGGGACAGGGGAGCTATGGCTACACCTTC.

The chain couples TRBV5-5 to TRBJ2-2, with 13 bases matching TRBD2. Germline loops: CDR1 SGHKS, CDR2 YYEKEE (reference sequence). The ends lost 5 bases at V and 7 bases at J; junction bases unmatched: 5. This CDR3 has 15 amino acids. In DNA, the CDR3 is TGTGCCAGCAGACCGGGACTAGCGGGACGCGGGGAGCTGTTTTTT. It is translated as CASRPGLAGRGELFF.

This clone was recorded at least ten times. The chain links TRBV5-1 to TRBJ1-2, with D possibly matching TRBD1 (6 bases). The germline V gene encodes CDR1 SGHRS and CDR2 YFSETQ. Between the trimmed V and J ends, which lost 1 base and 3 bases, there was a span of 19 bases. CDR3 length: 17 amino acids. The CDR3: CASSLPGSGAWDYGYTF. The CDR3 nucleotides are TGCGCCAGCAGCTTGCCTGGATCAGGGGCTTGGGACTATGGCTACACCTTC.

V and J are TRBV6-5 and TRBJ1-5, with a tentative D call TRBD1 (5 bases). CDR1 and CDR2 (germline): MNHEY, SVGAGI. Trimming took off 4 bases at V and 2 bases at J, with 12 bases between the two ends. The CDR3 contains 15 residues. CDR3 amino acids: CASSSGTDRNQPQHF. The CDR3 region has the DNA TGTGCCAGCAGTTCTGGGACCGACCGCAATCAGCCCCAGCATTTT.

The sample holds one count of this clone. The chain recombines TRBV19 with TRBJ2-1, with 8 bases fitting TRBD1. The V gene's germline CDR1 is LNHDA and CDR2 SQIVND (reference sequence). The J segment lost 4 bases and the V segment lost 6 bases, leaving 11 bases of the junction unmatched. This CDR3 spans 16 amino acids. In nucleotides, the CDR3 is TGTGCCAGTAGCAGCCGCCCGGGACAGGTGTACAATGAGCAGTTCTTC. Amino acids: CASSSRPGQVYNEQFF.

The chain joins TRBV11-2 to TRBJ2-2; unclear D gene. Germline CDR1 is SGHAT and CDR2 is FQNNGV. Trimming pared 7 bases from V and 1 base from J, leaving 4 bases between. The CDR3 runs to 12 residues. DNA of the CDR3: TGTGCCAGCACCCTGAACACCGGGGAGCTGTTTTTT. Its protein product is CASTLNTGELFF.

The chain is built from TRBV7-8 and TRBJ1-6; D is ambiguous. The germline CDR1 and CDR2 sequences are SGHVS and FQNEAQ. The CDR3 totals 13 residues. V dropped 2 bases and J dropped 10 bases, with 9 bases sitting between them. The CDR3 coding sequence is TGTGCCAGCAGCTTAAGGCAGGACTCACCCCTCCACTTT. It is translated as CASSLRQDSPLHF.

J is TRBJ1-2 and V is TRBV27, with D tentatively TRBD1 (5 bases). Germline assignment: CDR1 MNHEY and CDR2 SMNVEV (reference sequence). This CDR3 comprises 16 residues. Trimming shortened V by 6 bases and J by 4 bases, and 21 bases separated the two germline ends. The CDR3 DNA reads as TGTGCCAGCAGCCGCGGCCCTGACAGTTCCTTCTATGGCTACACCTTC. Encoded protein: CASSRGPDSSFYGYTF.

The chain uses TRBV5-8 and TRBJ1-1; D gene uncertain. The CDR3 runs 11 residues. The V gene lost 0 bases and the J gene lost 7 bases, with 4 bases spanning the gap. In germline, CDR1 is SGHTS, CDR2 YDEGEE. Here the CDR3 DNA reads TGTGCCAGCAGCTTGGGGTATGAAGCTTTCTTT. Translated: CASSLGYEAFF.

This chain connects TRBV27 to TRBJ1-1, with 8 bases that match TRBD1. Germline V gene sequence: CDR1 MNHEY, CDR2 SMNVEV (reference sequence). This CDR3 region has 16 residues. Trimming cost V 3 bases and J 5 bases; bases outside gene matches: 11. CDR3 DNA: TGTGCCAGCAGTTTCGCGTCCGGGACAGGTGAAACTGAAGCTTTCTTT. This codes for CASSFASGTGETEAFF.

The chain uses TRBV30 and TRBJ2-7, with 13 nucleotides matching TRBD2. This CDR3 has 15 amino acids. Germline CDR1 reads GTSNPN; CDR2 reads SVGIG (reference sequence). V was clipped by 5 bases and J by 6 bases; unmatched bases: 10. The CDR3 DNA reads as TGTGCCTGGCGCCTTAAACTAGCGGGAGGGCTCGAGCAGTACTTC. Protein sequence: CAWRLKLAGGLEQYF.

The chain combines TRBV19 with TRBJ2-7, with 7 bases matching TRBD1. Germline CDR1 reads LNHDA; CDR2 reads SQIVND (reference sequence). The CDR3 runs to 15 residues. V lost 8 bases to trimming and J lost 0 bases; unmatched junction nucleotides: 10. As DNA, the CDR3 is TGTGCCAGTTCCCCCTACAGGGGTGGCTCCTACGAGCAGTACTTC. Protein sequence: CASSPYRGGSYEQYF.

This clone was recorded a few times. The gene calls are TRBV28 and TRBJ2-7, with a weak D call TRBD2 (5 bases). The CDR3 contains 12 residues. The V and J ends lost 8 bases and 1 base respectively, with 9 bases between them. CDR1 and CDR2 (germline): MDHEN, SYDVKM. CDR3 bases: TGTGCCAGCGAACGGGATTCCTACGAGCAGTACTTC. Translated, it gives CASERDSYEQYF.

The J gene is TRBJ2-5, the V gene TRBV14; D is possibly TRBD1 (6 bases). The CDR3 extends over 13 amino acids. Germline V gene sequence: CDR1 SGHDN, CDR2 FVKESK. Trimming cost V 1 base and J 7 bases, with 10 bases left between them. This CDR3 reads CASSQGTRGTQYF. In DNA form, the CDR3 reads TGTGCCAGCAGCCAAGGCACCAGGGGGACCCAGTACTTC.

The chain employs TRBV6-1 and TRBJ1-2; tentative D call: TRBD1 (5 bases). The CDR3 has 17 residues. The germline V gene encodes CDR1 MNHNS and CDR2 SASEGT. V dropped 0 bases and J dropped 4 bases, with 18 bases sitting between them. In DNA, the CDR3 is TGTGCCAGCAGTGAAGCGGGTAGGGGACCCCCCCTCTATGGCTACACCTTC. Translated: CASSEAGRGPPLYGYTF.